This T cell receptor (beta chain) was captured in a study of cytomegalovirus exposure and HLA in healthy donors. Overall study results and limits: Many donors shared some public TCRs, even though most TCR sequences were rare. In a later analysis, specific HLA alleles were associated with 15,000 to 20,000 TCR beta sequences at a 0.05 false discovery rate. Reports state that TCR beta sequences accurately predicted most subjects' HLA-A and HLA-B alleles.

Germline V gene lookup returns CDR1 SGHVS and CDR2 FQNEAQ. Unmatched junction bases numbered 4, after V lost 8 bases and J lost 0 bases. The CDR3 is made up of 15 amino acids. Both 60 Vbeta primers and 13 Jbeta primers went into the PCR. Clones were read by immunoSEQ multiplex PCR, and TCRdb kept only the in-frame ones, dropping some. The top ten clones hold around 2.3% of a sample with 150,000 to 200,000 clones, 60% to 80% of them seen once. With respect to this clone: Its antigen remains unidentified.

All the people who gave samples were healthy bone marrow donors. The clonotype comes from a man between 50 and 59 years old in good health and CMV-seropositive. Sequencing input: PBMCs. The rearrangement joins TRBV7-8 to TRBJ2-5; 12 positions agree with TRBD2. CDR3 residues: CASLRTSGNQETQYF. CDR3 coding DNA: TGTGCCAGCCTCCGGACTAGCGGGAACCAAGAGACCCAGTACTTC.